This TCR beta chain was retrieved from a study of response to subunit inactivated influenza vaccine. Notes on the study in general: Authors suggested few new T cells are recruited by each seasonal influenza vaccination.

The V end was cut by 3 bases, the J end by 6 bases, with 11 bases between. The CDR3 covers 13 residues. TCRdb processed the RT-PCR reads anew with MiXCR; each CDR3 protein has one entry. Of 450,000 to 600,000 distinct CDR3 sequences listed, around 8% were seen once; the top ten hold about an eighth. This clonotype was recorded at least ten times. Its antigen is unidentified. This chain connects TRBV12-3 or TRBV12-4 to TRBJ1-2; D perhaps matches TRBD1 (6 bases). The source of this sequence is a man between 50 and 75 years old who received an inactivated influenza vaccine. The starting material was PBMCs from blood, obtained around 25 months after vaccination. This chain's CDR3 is CASSLAGADGYTF. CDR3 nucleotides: TGTGCCAGCAGTTTGGCAGGGGCCGATGGCTACACCTTC.